Detailed here is one T cell receptor (beta chain). Its matching antigen is unknown. The data derive from a study of lymphopenia after photon versus proton radiotherapy. General observations from the study: Photon-treated patients lost naive T cells and TCR diversity; proton-treated stayed stable. Larger post-nadir TCR diversity loss correlated inversely with survival in deceased patients. Survival link was tested only in deceased patients; proton benefit remains a possibility.

Assay: immunoSEQ multiplex PCR; the TCRdb copy retains only in-frame clones and omits some. The sample records roughly 25,000 clones, about nine tenths being singletons. This receptor was obtained from a woman in her forties or fifties with cholangiocarcinoma. This sample comprised peripheral blood, obtained from a patient treated with photon-based radiotherapy.

The CDR3 DNA reads TGTGCCTGGTCTTTGGGGAGCACAGATACGCAGTATTTT. Amino acid sequence: CAWSLGSTDTQYF. The genes are TRBV30 and TRBJ2-3, with D uncertain. The CDR3 runs 13 residues. The V and J ends lost 5 bases and 0 bases respectively, with 9 bases between them. Germline loops: CDR1 GTSNPN, CDR2 SVGIG (reference sequence). Full variable domain (remainder filled in from reference TRBV30 and TRBJ2-3): SQTIHQWPATLVQPVGSPLSLECTVEGTSNPNLYWYRQAAGRGLQLLFYSVGIGQISSEVPQNLSASRPQDRQFILSSKKLLLSDSGFYLCAWSLGSTDTQYFGPGTRLTVL.